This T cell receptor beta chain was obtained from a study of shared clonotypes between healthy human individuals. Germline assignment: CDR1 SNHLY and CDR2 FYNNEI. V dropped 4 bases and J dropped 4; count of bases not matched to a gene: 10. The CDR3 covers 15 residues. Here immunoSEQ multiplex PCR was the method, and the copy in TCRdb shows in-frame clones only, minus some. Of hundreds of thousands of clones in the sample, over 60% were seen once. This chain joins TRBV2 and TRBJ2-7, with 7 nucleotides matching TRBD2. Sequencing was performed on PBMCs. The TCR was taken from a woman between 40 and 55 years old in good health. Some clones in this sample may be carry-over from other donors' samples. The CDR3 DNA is TGTGCCAGCAGTGGATCTGAAAGGGGAGGGTACGAGCAGTACTTC. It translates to CASSGSERGGYEQYF.